This T cell receptor beta chain was captured in a study of T cells in Graves' hyperthyroidism and ophthalmopathy. The cohort's ophthalmopathy patients, a group with duration under 3 months, had a Clinical Activity Score of at least 3 and a NOSPECS grade of at least 4. Exclusion followed for patients with uncontrolled infection, other autoimmune disease, pregnancy or lactation. The V end lost 3 bases, the J end lost 0 bases, and 6 bases lay between the germline ends. Per germline, CDR1 SNHLY and CDR2 FYNNEI. The CDR3 is made up of 14 amino acids. Findings and limits, study-wide: Separating ophthalmopathy from stable hyperthyroidism was achieved by a 13 V-J model.

This clonotype was recorded at least ten times. What it binds is not known. RNA transcripts gave rise to amplified TCR beta CDR3 regions. When the TCR CDR3 underwent first-round RT-PCR, the HTBI primer set was used. MiXCR, applied by TCRdb to the multiplex PCR reads, yields one record per CDR3 protein. There are 300,000 to 450,000 distinct CDR3 sequences in the sample; approximately 17% occur only once, and over 35% lies in the top ten. This rearrangement joins TRBV2 to TRBJ1-3; D is undetermined. The receptor was isolated from a man younger than 35 with Graves' ophthalmopathy. The sequenced material came from blood. DNA of the CDR3: TGTGCCAGCAGTGAGACGGGCTCTGGAAACACCATATATTTT. This encodes CASSETGSGNTIYF.